Following are 2 T cell receptor beta chains from one sample sequenced in a study of CD8+ T cells in alopecia areata. Extracted RNA was reverse transcribed, and the resulting cDNA served as sequencing template. Using immunoSEQ multiplex PCR, the repertoire was profiled, and TCRdb retains in-frame clones only, with some absent. The data show some 95,000 clones, with roughly 45% seen just once and roughly 18% held by the top ten. Treatment here: oral pan-JAK inhibitor, 5-10 mg twice daily. The sample consisted of CD8+ T cells sorted from blood, taken at week 24, from a patient treated with tofacitinib. Receptors were obtained from a human donor with alopecia areata.

There are many counts of this clone. This rearrangement joins TRBV28 to TRBJ1-2; no firm D call. The CDR3 totals 14 residues. With 2 bases removed from V and 2 bases from J, the gap between germline ends came to 9 bases. From germline, CDR1 is MDHEN and CDR2 SYDVKM. This chain's CDR3 is CASSLNGRNYGYTF. The CDR3 region has the DNA TGTGCCAGCAGTTTAAACGGACGGAACTATGGCTACACCTTC.

The chain uses TRBV7-9 and TRBJ2-5; D is possibly TRBD2 (6 bases). The CDR3 has 16 amino acids. Germline V lookup: CDR1 SEHNR, CDR2 FQNEAQ (reference sequence). Trimming removed 5 bases from V and 3 bases from J, with 19 bases in between. CDR3 in DNA: TGTGCCAGCAGCCAGGAGGGGTTGGGACTGGAAGAGACCCAGTACTTC. Residues: CASSQEGLGLEETQYF.